The sequence of this T cell receptor beta chain was determined in a study of identical twins. From the 5' RACE reads, TCRdb called clonotypes with MiXCR, one entry per CDR3 protein. The sample lists more than 600,000 distinct CDR3 sequences, roughly 18% occurring once. V shed 5 bases, J shed 6 bases, and the junction held 4 bases outside the gene matches. The CDR3 sequence is 13 residues long. The germline V gene encodes CDR1 SEHNR and CDR2 FQNEAQ (reference sequence). The same specimen was also included in a second study, on T cells expressing NK-cell markers. This second report adds: Repertoire data for TCR beta were derived from sorted T cells (CD3+CD56+NKG2C+, CD3+CD56+NKG2C- and CD3+CD56-NKG2C+). Eight donors were sequenced, of whom seven were HCMV-seropositive, while the remaining one was HCMV-seronegative.

Material: PBMCs. This receptor was obtained from a woman aged 18-35 years in good health. The genes are TRBV7-9 and TRBJ1-1; 9 bases match TRBD1. Here the CDR3 DNA reads TGTGCCAGCAGCCGGGACAGGGTATCTGAAGCTTTCTTT. Protein: CASSRDRVSEAFF. The whole variable domain, remainder taken from reference TRBV7-9 and TRBJ1-1, is DTGVSQNPRHKITKRGQNVTFRCDPISEHNRLYWYRQTLGQGPEFLTYFQNEAQLEKSRLLSDRFSAERPKGSFSTLEIQRTEQGDSAMYLCASSRDRVSEAFFGQGTRLTVV.